What follows describes a single T cell receptor (beta chain). No antigen is known for it. A read error may be the cause here, since a much bigger clone is one base away. Here the CDR3 omits its conserved ending phenylalanine or tryptophan, so a read error is the likely source. The data derive from a study of tumor-infiltrating lymphocytes in primary liver carcinoma. Study-level background: Through surgical resection, the patients' primary liver carcinoma was treated. Recorded tumor stage was T1-T3 N0M0, with diameters of roughly 4 to 10 cm. Notes on the study in general: Overlap in tumor-adjacent and tumor-blood pairs fell below that of tumor region pairs. Tumors significantly exceeded blood in top-250-clone fraction (p = 0.039).

Priming with a constant-region primer yielded TCR beta cDNA from 400 to 500 ng total RNA. Researchers made the TCR beta libraries by running three nested multiplex PCR rounds with slightly modified ARM-PCR. TCRdb re-derived calls from the multiplex PCR reads in MiXCR, one entry per CDR3 protein. The top ten clones hold about 6% of a sample with 330,000 or so distinct CDR3 sequences, about 61% of them seen once. Germline DNA was also extracted, while the blood RNA originated from unsorted whole blood. This sequence was found in a man in his forties with primary liver carcinoma and hepatitis B virus infection. Sequenced material: peripheral blood.

The chain's CDR3 is CSVQGLAPNTGELFS. In DNA, the CDR3 is TGCAGCGTGCAGGGACTAGCGCCGAACACCGGGGAGCTGTTTTCT. The chain joins TRBV29-1 to TRBJ2-2; 10 nucleotides match TRBD2. Per germline, CDR1 SQVTM and CDR2 ANQGSEA. The CDR3 sequence is 15 residues long. V was clipped by 6 bases and J by 0 bases; unmatched bases: 4.